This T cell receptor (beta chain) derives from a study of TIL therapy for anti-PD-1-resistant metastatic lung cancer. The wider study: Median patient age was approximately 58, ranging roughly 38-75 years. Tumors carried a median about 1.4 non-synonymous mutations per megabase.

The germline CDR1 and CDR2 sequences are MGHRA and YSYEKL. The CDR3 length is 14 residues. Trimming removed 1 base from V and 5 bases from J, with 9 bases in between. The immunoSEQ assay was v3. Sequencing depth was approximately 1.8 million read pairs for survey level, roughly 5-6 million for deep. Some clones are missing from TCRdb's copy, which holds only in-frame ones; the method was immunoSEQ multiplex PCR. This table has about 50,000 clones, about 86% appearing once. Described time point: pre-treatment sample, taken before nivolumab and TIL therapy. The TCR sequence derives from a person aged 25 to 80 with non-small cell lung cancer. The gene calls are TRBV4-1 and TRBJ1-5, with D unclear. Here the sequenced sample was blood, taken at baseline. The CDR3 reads CASSQVEEDQPQHF. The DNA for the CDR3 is TGCGCCAGCAGCCAAGTGGAGGAGGATCAGCCCCAGCATTTT.